Listed below are T cell receptor beta chains from one sample, sequenced in a study of cytomegalovirus exposure and HLA in healthy donors. Data came from immunoSEQ multiplex PCR; TCRdb stores just in-frame clones and leaves some out. The sample contains approximately 110,000 clones, about 76% of which appear only once. Sequencing input: PBMCs. The receptors come from a man between 25 and 39 years old in good health and CMV-seropositive. Each CDR3 is given with its conserved first and last residue. A D gene is named only where the DNA matches it firmly. Size is stated for part of the rows, as once, few or many counts, or as a class when the clone is expanded.

size	V	D	J	CDR3	DNA
NA	TRBV27	NA	TRBJ2-3	CASSLSRGARTDTQYF	TGTGCCAGCAGTTTATCGCGGGGAGCGCGCACAGATACGCAGTATTTT
few	TRBV19	NA	TRBJ2-1	CASSIDPGTYNEQFF	TGTGCCAGTAGTATAGATCCGGGAACCTACAATGAGCAGTTCTTC
NA	TRBV5-1	TRBD1	TRBJ1-6	CASSLRIDRVINSPLHF	TGCGCCAGCAGCTTGAGAATTGACAGGGTAATTAATTCACCCCTCCACTTT
once	TRBV5-1	NA	TRBJ1-1	CASSFSGRDTEAFF	TGCGCCAGCAGCTTCTCTGGGAGGGACACTGAAGCTTTCTTT
NA	TRBV19	NA	TRBJ1-1	CASSIVLGASTEAFF	TGTGCCAGTAGTATAGTGCTGGGGGCAAGCACTGAAGCTTTCTTT
few	TRBV19	NA	TRBJ1-6	CASSTMRLSPLHF	TGTGCCAGTAGTACGATGAGGCTTTCACCCCTCCACTTT
NA	TRBV7-3	TRBD1	TRBJ1-1	CASSPEGTGVGTEAFF	TGTGCCAGCAGCCCCGAGGGGACAGGGGTTGGCACTGAAGCTTTCTTT
once	TRBV27	NA	TRBJ1-1	CASSLQRVNTEAFF	TGTGCCAGCAGTTTACAGAGGGTAAACACTGAAGCTTTCTTT
NA	TRBV2	TRBD1	TRBJ1-1	CASSTDRGRRAFF	TGTGCCAGCAGTACCGACAGGGGAAGGAGGGCTTTCTTT
NA	TRBV12-5	NA	TRBJ2-2	CASLPGETGELFF	TGTGCTAGTTTGCCAGGGGAAACCGGGGAGCTGTTTTTT
once	TRBV7-2	NA	TRBJ1-4	CASSFIRGTEKLFF	TGTGCCAGCAGTTTCATTAGGGGAACGGAAAAACTGTTTTTT
NA	TRBV19	NA	TRBJ2-7	CASTQGQSSYEQYF	TGTGCCAGTACTCAGGGCCAGAGTTCCTACGAGCAGTACTTC
NA	TRBV7-9	TRBD2	TRBJ2-3	CASRLTGLNTDTQYF	TGTGCCAGCAGACTCACGGGACTAAACACAGATACGCAGTATTTT
NA	TRBV4-1	TRBD2	TRBJ2-5	CASSQDSRLAGGKTQYF	TGCGCCAGCAGCCAAGATTCAAGGCTAGCGGGGGGAAAGACCCAGTACTTC
NA	TRBV7-9	NA	TRBJ2-7	CASSLATDRAYEQYF	TGTGCCAGCAGCTTAGCGACGGACAGAGCCTACGAGCAGTACTTC
NA	TRBV5-4	TRBD2	TRBJ2-3	CASSFRGGRTDTQYF	TGTGCCAGCAGCTTTCGCGGGGGGAGGACAGATACGCAGTATTTT
NA	TRBV10-2	NA	TRBJ1-1	CASSERGQAAFF	TGCGCCAGCAGTGAGAGGGGACAAGCGGCTTTCTTT
NA	TRBV2	TRBD1	TRBJ1-2	CASPRTRQGANYGYTF	TGTGCCAGCCCCCGAACGAGACAGGGTGCCAACTATGGCTACACCTTC
few	TRBV2	NA	TRBJ2-7	CATSPRGLEQYF	TGTGCCACCTCTCCCAGAGGGCTGGAGCAGTACTTC
NA	TRBV7-6	NA	TRBJ1-4	CASSVTLGTTEKLFF	TGTGCCAGCAGCGTAACCCTGGGGACTACTGAAAAACTGTTTTTT
once	TRBV30	NA	TRBJ1-2	CAWSLIPGANYGYTF	TGTGCCTGGAGTCTGATACCAGGGGCGAACTATGGCTACACCTTC
once	TRBV27	NA	TRBJ1-4	CASSRETDPRANEKLFF	TGTGCCAGCAGTAGAGAGACGGATCCGAGGGCTAATGAAAAACTGTTTTTT
NA	TRBV19	NA	TRBJ1-2	CASSIVPSYGYTF	TGTGCCAGTAGTATAGTACCCAGCTATGGCTACACCTTC
NA	TRBV13	NA	TRBJ1-1	CASSLGAKEAFF	TGTGCCAGCAGCTTAGGGGCAAAAGAAGCTTTCTTT
NA	TRBV5-1	TRBD2	TRBJ2-1	CASSLDGAGGEQFF	TGCGCCAGCAGCTTGGATGGGGCGGGGGGAGAGCAGTTCTTC
NA	TRBV6-4	NA	TRBJ2-2	CASSEFGGAGTGELFF	TGTGCCAGCAGTGAATTTGGGGGGGCCGGCACCGGGGAGCTGTTTTTT
once	TRBV19	TRBD1	TRBJ1-5	CASSIFPGGGPDPQHF	TGTGCCAGTAGTATCTTTCCAGGGGGCGGCCCGGACCCCCAGCATTTT
few	TRBV7-3	TRBD1	TRBJ2-1	CASSTGQGPRYNEQFF	TGTGCCAGCAGCACCGGACAGGGTCCACGCTACAATGAGCAGTTCTTC
NA	TRBV29-1	NA	TRBJ2-3	CSVDRLDSSDTQYF	TGCAGCGTTGACAGACTAGACTCTTCAGATACGCAGTATTTT
NA	TRBV4-1	NA	TRBJ1-6	CASSQLPQQGSRRSPLHF	TGCGCCAGCAGCCAACTCCCCCAACAGGGTAGCAGAAGATCACCCCTCCACTTT
NA	TRBV19	NA	TRBJ1-1	CASSIGLEGTEAFF	TGTGCCAGTAGTATAGGCCTGGAGGGCACTGAAGCTTTCTTT
NA	TRBV9	TRBD2	TRBJ2-1	CASSAGTSGESSYNEQFF	TGTGCCAGCAGCGCAGGGACTAGCGGGGAGTCCTCCTACAATGAGCAGTTCTTC
NA	TRBV11-2	TRBD1	TRBJ1-2	CASSSSGTGLYGYTF	TGTGCCAGCAGCTCTTCCGGGACAGGGCTCTATGGCTACACCTTC
NA	TRBV28	NA	TRBJ2-1	CASSLDGSSYNEQFF	TGTGCCAGCAGTCTGGACGGGAGCTCCTACAATGAGCAGTTCTTC
NA	TRBV30	NA	TRBJ1-2	CAWSQGRGGRSNYGYPF	TGTGCCTGGAGTCAAGGGCGGGGGGGGCGCAGTAACTATGGCTACCCCTTC
NA	TRBV30	NA	TRBJ1-1	CAWSSPQKNTEAFF	TGTGCCTGGAGTAGTCCGCAGAAAAACACTGAAGCTTTCTTT
NA	TRBV6-1	NA	TRBJ1-1	CASSDRPTVEAFF	TGTGCCAGCAGTGACCGACCGACAGTTGAAGCTTTCTTT
NA	TRBV7-9	TRBD1	TRBJ1-1	CASSSGQTMNTEAFF	TGTGCCAGCAGCTCGGGACAGACAATGAACACTGAAGCTTTCTTT
NA	TRBV7-3	NA	TRBJ2-2	CASSLNERDRPGTGELFF	TGTGCCAGCAGCTTAAATGAGCGGGACAGGCCCGGAACCGGGGAGCTGTTTTTT
NA	TRBV7-6	TRBD2	TRBJ2-3	CASSWEFGAPGGDTQYF	TGTGCCAGCAGCTGGGAATTCGGAGCCCCGGGGGGAGATACGCAGTATTTT
NA	TRBV7-9	TRBD1	TRBJ1-1	CASSQRDRGRGNTEAFF	TGTGCCAGCAGCCAGAGAGACAGGGGGCGCGGGAACACTGAAGCTTTCTTT
NA	TRBV19	TRBD1	TRBJ2-7	CASSITGGSEQYF	TGTGCCAGTAGTATTACAGGGGGCTCGGAGCAGTACTTC
NA	TRBV5-1	TRBD2	TRBJ2-5	CASSLNAGVQETQYF	TGCGCCAGCAGCTTGAACGCGGGGGTACAAGAGACCCAGTACTTC